A single sample gave rise to the 5 T cell receptor beta chains below, sequenced in a study of shared clonotypes between healthy human individuals (dated by TCRdb to about 2020). The method behind the library was the immunoSEQ multiplex PCR assay. What TCRdb holds here is the immuneACCESS table cut down to in-frame rearrangements. Part of the clones is not present; checked against another copy, under half of the missing clones reflect an unresolved V gene, and the others are unexplained. This sample holds about 2.3 million clones; approximately 95% were observed only once. The ten most abundant clones make up 0.35% to 0.5% of the sample. Sequenced input: naive CD4+ T cells from PBMCs. The cell subset or site label, as the study defines it: CD45RA+ positively selected. The receptors come from a man aged 18 to 29 in good health. Some clones in this sample may be carry-over from other donors' samples.

The chain carries TRBV6-1 and TRBJ1-1; D is uncertain. Trimming removed 1 base from V and 3 bases from J, with 6 bases in between. Germline values: CDR1 MNHNS, CDR2 SASEGT. This CDR3 is 13 amino acids long. CDR3 sequence reads: CASSEVGYTEAFF. The CDR3 nucleotides are TGTGCCAGCAGTGAAGTTGGGTACACTGAAGCTTTCTTT.

The chain has TRBV9 and TRBJ2-6; D possibly corresponds to TRBD1 (5 bases). Deletions cut 0 bases from V and 4 bases from J, with 11 bases between. Germline lookup yields CDR1 SGDLS and CDR2 YYNGEE. There are 16 residues in the CDR3. CDR3 bases: TGTGCCAGCAGCGTAGTCGACAGCCTGGGGGCCAACGTCCTGACTTTC. This sequence encodes CASSVVDSLGANVLTF.

V and J are TRBV6-5 and TRBJ2-7; D ambiguous. The germline V gene has CDR1 MNHEY and CDR2 SVGAGI. This CDR3 spans 13 amino acids. V was clipped by 5 bases and J by 6 bases, with 14 bases between them. CDR3 nucleotide sequence: TGTGCCAGCAGTGCGGACCCAGGATCCGAGCAGTACTTC. Its translation is CASSADPGSEQYF.

This chain links TRBV4-1 with TRBJ1-5; D gene unclear. This CDR3 has 15 residues. CDR1 MGHRA and CDR2 YSYEKL come from the germline V gene. The V end was cut by 1 base, the J end by 3 bases, with 10 bases between. The CDR3 bases are TGCGCCAGCAGCCAAGCTTGGACTACCAATCAGCCCCAGCATTTT. It specifies CASSQAWTTNQPQHF.

A note on this clone: The sample has other DNA sequences that encode this CDR3 too. V and J are TRBV29-1 and TRBJ2-1; no definite D call. Germline V gives CDR1 SQVTM, CDR2 ANQGSEA. The CDR3 totals 10 residues. Deletions cut 7 bases from V and 4 bases from J, with 5 bases between. CDR3: CSARYNEQFF. CDR3 bases: TGCAGCGCTAGATACAATGAGCAGTTCTTC.